These T cell receptor beta chains were read from a single sample in a study of cytomegalovirus exposure and HLA in healthy donors. This table comes from immunoSEQ multiplex PCR, and its TCRdb copy is limited to in-frame clones, with some not included. The data show 160,000 or so clones, roughly 87% seen once. The sequenced sample consisted of PBMCs. Receptors originate from a woman aged 25 to 39 in good health and CMV-seronegative. Both conserved end residues are part of each CDR3. The D gene is left open where the match is weak. The size of a clone is reported for some rows only, either as once, few or many, or as a class for expanded clones.

j_call: TRBJ2-3
d_call: TRBD2
v_call: TRBV7-2
clone_size: -
cdr3_nt: TGTGCCAGCAGTGCCGGGGGGGCCTTAGATACGCAGTATTTT
cdr3_aa: CASSAGGALDTQYF

j_call: TRBJ2-7
d_call: TRBD2
v_call: TRBV10-3
clone_size: -
cdr3_nt: TGTGCCATCAGTGACCGTAGCGGGAAGTACCCCTACGAGCAGTACTTC
cdr3_aa: CAISDRSGKYPYEQYF

j_call: TRBJ1-1
d_call: -
v_call: TRBV6-5
clone_size: once
cdr3_nt: TGCGGGGCGGGGTCCAAACTAAAGGGCACTGAAGCTTTCTTT
cdr3_aa: CGAGSKLKGTEAFF

j_call: TRBJ1-1
d_call: -
v_call: TRBV19
clone_size: -
cdr3_nt: TGTGCCAGTAGTATGATGGAGGGAAGGGGCACTGAAGCTTTCTTT
cdr3_aa: CASSMMEGRGTEAFF

j_call: TRBJ2-5
d_call: -
v_call: TRBV5-1
clone_size: -
cdr3_nt: TGCGCCAGCAGCTTGGGACAGGTCACCCAAGAGACCCAGTACTTC
cdr3_aa: CASSLGQVTQETQYF

j_call: TRBJ1-2
d_call: TRBD1
v_call: TRBV7-9
clone_size: -
cdr3_nt: TGTGCCAGCAGCGCGCAGGGGGCTTCGCTCGATGGCTACACCTTC
cdr3_aa: CASSAQGASLDGYTF

j_call: TRBJ2-1
d_call: TRBD1
v_call: TRBV29-1
clone_size: -
cdr3_nt: TGCAGCGCTAACACCGGGACAGGGGATGAGCAGTTCTTC
cdr3_aa: CSANTGTGDEQFF

j_call: TRBJ1-1
d_call: -
v_call: TRBV19
clone_size: -
cdr3_nt: TGTGCCAGTAGTATAGCGTTTGACATCGCGAACGGGAAAGCTTTCTTT
cdr3_aa: CASSIAFDIANGKAFF

j_call: TRBJ2-7
d_call: -
v_call: TRBV11-1
clone_size: -
cdr3_nt: TGTGCCAGCAGCTTCCGGGACTGGAACTACGAGCAGTACTTC
cdr3_aa: CASSFRDWNYEQYF

j_call: TRBJ1-5
d_call: -
v_call: TRBV18
clone_size: -
cdr3_nt: TGTGCCAGCTCACCAGGGTCCGGGGTCGGTCAGCCCCAGCATTTT
cdr3_aa: CASSPGSGVGQPQHF

j_call: TRBJ2-1
d_call: -
v_call: TRBV6-6
clone_size: few
cdr3_nt: TGTGCCAGCAGTTACAGGCGAGGGAGTGAGCAGTTCTTC
cdr3_aa: CASSYRRGSEQFF

j_call: TRBJ1-3
d_call: TRBD1
v_call: TRBV19
clone_size: -
cdr3_nt: TGTGCCAGTAGGGCCGGGACAGCTGGAAACACCATATATTTT
cdr3_aa: CASRAGTAGNTIYF

j_call: TRBJ2-7
d_call: -
v_call: TRBV6-1
clone_size: -
cdr3_nt: TGTGCCAGCAGATTCAGGGGGGTCAACGAGCAGTACTTC
cdr3_aa: CASRFRGVNEQYF

j_call: TRBJ1-2
d_call: TRBD1
v_call: TRBV7-9
clone_size: -
cdr3_nt: TGTGCCAGCAGCTTCGGGACAGGGGCTAGTGGCTACACCTTC
cdr3_aa: CASSFGTGASGYTF

j_call: TRBJ1-5
d_call: -
v_call: TRBV19
clone_size: -
cdr3_nt: TGTGCCAGTAGTGCGGTCAGGCAGGGTAATTTTCAGCCCCAGCATTTT
cdr3_aa: CASSAVRQGNFQPQHF

j_call: TRBJ2-1
d_call: TRBD2
v_call: TRBV27
clone_size: -
cdr3_nt: TGTGCCAGCACCGACGGTGGTAGCGGGAGGGCCGGGATTGAGCAGTTCTTC
cdr3_aa: CASTDGGSGRAGIEQFF

j_call: TRBJ2-7
d_call: -
v_call: TRBV5-4
clone_size: -
cdr3_nt: TGTGCCAGCAGCGTGGGAGTCGACGAGCAGTACTTC
cdr3_aa: CASSVGVDEQYF

j_call: TRBJ2-3
d_call: -
v_call: TRBV10-2
clone_size: -
cdr3_nt: TGCGCCAGCAGCTCCACAGATACGCAGTATTTT
cdr3_aa: CASSSTDTQYF

j_call: TRBJ2-1
d_call: TRBD1
v_call: TRBV12-5
clone_size: -
cdr3_nt: TGTGCTAGTGGTGAACGCCCCAGGGACAGAAGCTCCTACAATGAGCAGTTCTTC
cdr3_aa: CASGERPRDRSSYNEQFF

j_call: TRBJ2-5
d_call: -
v_call: TRBV6-5
clone_size: once
cdr3_nt: TGTGCCAGCAGTTACTCACAGGGTACGGAGCAGTACTTC
cdr3_aa: CASSYSQGTEQYF

j_call: TRBJ1-1
d_call: -
v_call: TRBV27
clone_size: -
cdr3_nt: TGTGCCAGCAGTTTATCTCCTAACACTGAAGCTTTCTTT
cdr3_aa: CASSLSPNTEAFF

j_call: TRBJ2-7
d_call: -
v_call: TRBV7-8
clone_size: -
cdr3_nt: TGTGCCAGCAGCTCTCACGGGGGAGGGCAGTACTTC
cdr3_aa: CASSSHGGGQYF

j_call: TRBJ2-3
d_call: -
v_call: TRBV7-9
clone_size: -
cdr3_nt: TGTGCCAGCAGCGTAAGCACAGATACGCAGTATTTT
cdr3_aa: CASSVSTDTQYF

j_call: TRBJ2-7
d_call: TRBD2
v_call: TRBV27
clone_size: -
cdr3_nt: TGTGCCAGCAGTTTAAGGTGGGGGGGTTCCTACGAGCAGTACTTC
cdr3_aa: CASSLRWGGSYEQYF

j_call: TRBJ2-1
d_call: TRBD2
v_call: TRBV7-8
clone_size: -
cdr3_nt: TGTGCCAGCAGCTTAGCGGGACTAGCGGGAGTACTAGGTCCTAGAAATGAGCAGTTCTTC
cdr3_aa: CASSLAGLAGVLGPRNEQFF

j_call: TRBJ2-7
d_call: TRBD1
v_call: TRBV4-2
clone_size: -
cdr3_nt: TGTGCCAGCAGAGCCACCACGGACAGGACCGAGGAGCAGTACTTC
cdr3_aa: CASRATTDRTEEQYF

j_call: TRBJ1-3
d_call: -
v_call: TRBV7-9
clone_size: -
cdr3_nt: TGTGCCAGCAGCTTAGAAATAGAAATTCGTTTT
cdr3_aa: CASSLEIEIRF

j_call: TRBJ2-5
d_call: -
v_call: TRBV19
clone_size: -
cdr3_nt: TGTGCCAGCTCGAGGGCTGAGACCCAGTACTTC
cdr3_aa: CASSRAETQYF

j_call: TRBJ1-5
d_call: TRBD1
v_call: TRBV6-1
clone_size: -
cdr3_nt: TGTGCCAGCAGTGAGACACAGGGGGATCAGCCCCAGCATTTT
cdr3_aa: CASSETQGDQPQHF

j_call: TRBJ1-2
d_call: TRBD1
v_call: TRBV6-5
clone_size: -
cdr3_nt: TGTGCCAGCAGCCAGGGGGCTAACTATGGCTACACCTTC
cdr3_aa: CASSQGANYGYTF

j_call: TRBJ1-1
d_call: -
v_call: TRBV9
clone_size: once
cdr3_nt: TGTGCCAGCAGCCCCGGCGGACTGCTGAACACTGAAGCTTTCTTT
cdr3_aa: CASSPGGLLNTEAFF

j_call: TRBJ2-7
d_call: TRBD2
v_call: TRBV6-5
clone_size: -
cdr3_nt: TGTGCCACCCGCGGGGGAGTCTCCTACGAGCAGTACTTC
cdr3_aa: CATRGGVSYEQYF

j_call: TRBJ2-2
d_call: TRBD1
v_call: TRBV7-9
clone_size: -
cdr3_nt: TGTGCCAGCAGTTCCGGGACAGGGCACGGGGAGCTGTTTTTT
cdr3_aa: CASSSGTGHGELFF

j_call: TRBJ2-3
d_call: TRBD1
v_call: TRBV7-6
clone_size: once
cdr3_nt: TGTGCCAGCAGTGCCTCCGGGACAGTGGATACGCAGTATTTT
cdr3_aa: CASSASGTVDTQYF

j_call: TRBJ2-2
d_call: TRBD2
v_call: TRBV4-2
clone_size: -
cdr3_nt: TGTGCCAGCAGCCACGGGAGGGGTAACACCGGGGAGCTGTTTTTT
cdr3_aa: CASSHGRGNTGELFF

j_call: TRBJ1-1
d_call: TRBD1
v_call: TRBV5-1
clone_size: -
cdr3_nt: TGCGCCAGCAGCGGATGGACAGGGGGCCCTCACACTGAAGCTTTCTTT
cdr3_aa: CASSGWTGGPHTEAFF

j_call: TRBJ1-5
d_call: TRBD1
v_call: TRBV27
clone_size: -
cdr3_nt: TGTGCCAGCAGCCGACAGGGAGTTGATCAGCCCCAGCATTTT
cdr3_aa: CASSRQGVDQPQHF

j_call: TRBJ2-7
d_call: TRBD2
v_call: TRBV5-1
clone_size: -
cdr3_nt: TGCGCCAGCAGCTTGGTCGGCGGGAGCTCCTACGAGCAGTACTTC
cdr3_aa: CASSLVGGSSYEQYF

j_call: TRBJ1-3
d_call: -
v_call: TRBV30
clone_size: -
cdr3_nt: TGTGCCTGGAGTGAAGGCGGTACTGGAAACACCATATATTTT
cdr3_aa: CAWSEGGTGNTIYF

j_call: TRBJ2-3
d_call: -
v_call: TRBV7-2
clone_size: -
cdr3_nt: TGTGCCAGCAGCTTTAAGGCGGCGAACACAGATACGCAGTATTTT
cdr3_aa: CASSFKAANTDTQYF

j_call: TRBJ2-7
d_call: TRBD2
v_call: TRBV27
clone_size: -
cdr3_nt: TGTGCCAGCAGTCGGCTAGCGGGATACCCCCAGTACGAGCAGTACTTC
cdr3_aa: CASSRLAGYPQYEQYF

j_call: TRBJ1-5
d_call: -
v_call: TRBV2
clone_size: -
cdr3_nt: TGTGCCAGCAGTGAATTTGTCCAGAAGAATCAGCCCCAGCATTTT
cdr3_aa: CASSEFVQKNQPQHF

j_call: TRBJ2-7
d_call: -
v_call: TRBV28
clone_size: -
cdr3_nt: TGTGCCAGCAGTTTAGGAGTCCAGCGCATTTCCTACGAGCAGTACTTC
cdr3_aa: CASSLGVQRISYEQYF

j_call: TRBJ1-1
d_call: -
v_call: TRBV9
clone_size: -
cdr3_nt: TGTGCCAGCAGCCTAGACAGATACACTGAAGCTTTCTTT
cdr3_aa: CASSLDRYTEAFF

j_call: TRBJ2-1
d_call: TRBD2
v_call: TRBV7-8
clone_size: -
cdr3_nt: TGTGCCAGCAGCTCCGGAACTAGCGGGATTGGTGAGCAGTTCTTC
cdr3_aa: CASSSGTSGIGEQFF

j_call: TRBJ2-7
d_call: -
v_call: TRBV19
clone_size: -
cdr3_nt: TGTGCCAGTAGTATACGCGCGGGGGAGCAGTACTTC
cdr3_aa: CASSIRAGEQYF

j_call: TRBJ1-1
d_call: -
v_call: TRBV9
clone_size: -
cdr3_nt: TGTGCCAGCAGCGTAGGGTTGGGGGGGACTGAAGCTTTCTTT
cdr3_aa: CASSVGLGGTEAFF

j_call: TRBJ1-1
d_call: TRBD1
v_call: TRBV5-1
clone_size: -
cdr3_nt: TGCGCCAGCAGCTTGACAGGGGGCCTAGCGAACACTGAAGCTTTCTTT
cdr3_aa: CASSLTGGLANTEAFF

j_call: TRBJ2-1
d_call: TRBD1
v_call: TRBV5-1
clone_size: -
cdr3_nt: TGCGCCAGCAGCTCAGAAGGCAGGGGGCCGGGATACAATGAGCAGTTCTTC
cdr3_aa: CASSSEGRGPGYNEQFF